This T cell receptor beta chain was sequenced in a study of CD8+ T cells in alopecia areata. About the research overall: Tofacitinib lasted 6 to 18 months, then 6 months off drug. Study results and caveats: Scalp clonality and expanded CD8+ clones among the top 100 were significantly decreased by tofacitinib.

CDR3 length: 14 amino acids. J gave up 6 bases and V 5 bases, and 8 bases lay outside the gene matches. Germline CDR1 and CDR2: SGHAT and FQNNGV. Concerning this clone: Its antigen is not known.

Investigators isolated RNA and reverse transcribed it into cDNA to act as the sequencing template. Measured with immunoSEQ multiplex PCR; TCRdb has only the in-frame clones, and not every one. The table includes hundreds of thousands of clones, about 62% detected once. The treatment is: oral pan-JAK inhibitor, 5-10 mg twice daily. Peripheral blood samples and lesional scalp punch biopsies were obtained from alopecia areata patients. The clonotype comes from a human donor with alopecia areata. The starting material was CD4+ T cells sorted from blood, obtained at week 52, from a patient treated with tofacitinib. The rearrangement joins TRBV11-2 to TRBJ2-7, with 9 bases fitting TRBD2. The CDR3 bases are TGTGCCAGCAGCCTCATTAGCGGGGGATCCGAGCAGTACTTC. Amino acid sequence: CASSLISGGSEQYF.